Here is one T cell receptor beta chain with its context. For the second PCR, which ran for about 6 to 12 cycles, a sample-barcoded 5' primer and a J-beta primer mix were used. TCRdb reanalysed the 5' RACE reads using MiXCR and keeps one entry per CDR3 protein. The repertoire consists of about 1.4 million distinct CDR3 sequences, with approximately 59% occurring once and the leading ten covering under 8.5%. These data come from a study of blood T cells in healthy people across ages. The germline V and J ends were trimmed by 4 bases and 7 bases, with 10 bases remaining between them. Per the germline V gene, CDR1 is GTSNPN and CDR2 is SVGIG (reference sequence). The CDR3 is 11 residues long.

The V gene is TRBV30, the J gene TRBJ1-1; D not resolved. Sequencing used blood. This receptor was taken from a man aged 18 to 30 in good health. In nucleotides, the CDR3 is TGTGCCTGGATAGGGAGGAATGAAGCTTTCTTT. Translating gives CAWIGRNEAFF.